Listed below are T cell receptor beta chains from one sample, sequenced in a study of cytomegalovirus exposure and HLA in healthy donors. Clones were read by immunoSEQ multiplex PCR, and TCRdb kept only the in-frame ones, dropping some. The repertoire holds approximately 200,000 clones, roughly 81% seen once, with 2.5% to 3.5% in the top ten. Sequences were obtained from PBMCs. These receptors came from a young woman in good health and CMV-seropositive. Each CDR3 is given with its conserved first and last residue. Fields, in order: V gene, clone size, J gene, D gene, CDR3 protein, CDR3 DNA. A D gene is named only where the DNA matches it firmly. Only part of the rows carry a size: once, few, many, or a class if the clone is expanded.

V gene: TRBV19
clone size: -
J gene: TRBJ2-1
D gene: TRBD2
CDR3 protein: CASSRTSGRASYNEQFF
CDR3 DNA: TGTGCCAGTAGTCGGACTAGCGGGAGGGCCTCCTACAATGAGCAGTTCTTC

V gene: TRBV11-2
clone size: -
J gene: TRBJ2-6
D gene: -
CDR3 protein: CASSLSARVSGANVLTF
CDR3 DNA: TGTGCCAGCAGCTTAAGCGCCAGGGTCTCTGGGGCCAACGTCCTGACTTTC

V gene: TRBV15
clone size: -
J gene: TRBJ1-2
D gene: TRBD1
CDR3 protein: CATSQGTGGFGYTF
CDR3 DNA: TGTGCCACCAGCCAGGGGACAGGTGGATTTGGCTACACCTTC

V gene: TRBV6-5
clone size: -
J gene: TRBJ2-7
D gene: TRBD2
CDR3 protein: CASSYSGLAGVGEQYF
CDR3 DNA: TGTGCCAGCAGTTACTCGGGCCTAGCGGGAGTGGGCGAGCAGTACTTC

V gene: TRBV2
clone size: -
J gene: TRBJ1-2
D gene: -
CDR3 protein: CASSGVGALYGYTF
CDR3 DNA: TGTGCCAGCAGCGGCGTGGGAGCCTTATATGGCTACACCTTC

V gene: TRBV6-5
clone size: few
J gene: TRBJ2-7
D gene: TRBD2
CDR3 protein: CASSYGAGVYEQYF
CDR3 DNA: TGTGCCAGCAGTTACGGGGCGGGAGTCTACGAGCAGTACTTC

V gene: TRBV11-2
clone size: once
J gene: TRBJ1-5
D gene: TRBD1
CDR3 protein: CASSIGQGENQPQHF
CDR3 DNA: TGTGCCAGCAGCATTGGACAGGGGGAGAATCAGCCCCAGCATTTT

V gene: TRBV27
clone size: -
J gene: TRBJ1-2
D gene: TRBD1
CDR3 protein: CASSSPTGGLYGYTF
CDR3 DNA: TGTGCCAGCAGTTCCCCGACAGGGGGTCTCTATGGCTACACCTTC

V gene: TRBV5-6
clone size: -
J gene: TRBJ2-1
D gene: -
CDR3 protein: CASSPRRDEQFF
CDR3 DNA: TGTGCCAGCAGTCCCAGGAGGGACGAGCAGTTCTTC

V gene: TRBV28
clone size: -
J gene: TRBJ2-7
D gene: TRBD1
CDR3 protein: CASSIQGQANYEQYF
CDR3 DNA: TGTGCCAGCAGTATCCAAGGACAGGCAAACTACGAGCAGTACTTC

V gene: TRBV2
clone size: -
J gene: TRBJ2-1
D gene: TRBD2
CDR3 protein: CASRTSGNYNERFF
CDR3 DNA: TGTGCCAGCAGGACTAGCGGGAACTACAATGAGCGGTTCTTC

V gene: TRBV28
clone size: few
J gene: TRBJ2-2
D gene: -
CDR3 protein: CASSPGYNTGELFF
CDR3 DNA: TGTGCCAGCTCCCCAGGGTATAACACCGGGGAGCTGTTTTTT

V gene: TRBV4-2
clone size: -
J gene: TRBJ2-3
D gene: -
CDR3 protein: CASSQDPLVRSTDTQYF
CDR3 DNA: TGTGCCAGCAGCCAAGATCCCTTGGTACGGAGCACAGATACGCAGTATTTT

V gene: TRBV6-5
clone size: -
J gene: TRBJ1-4
D gene: TRBD1
CDR3 protein: CASSTGDRREKLFF
CDR3 DNA: TGTGCCAGCAGTACAGGGGACAGGCGGGAAAAACTGTTTTTT

V gene: TRBV11-2
clone size: -
J gene: TRBJ2-3
D gene: TRBD2
CDR3 protein: CASSPGTSGKDTQYF
CDR3 DNA: TGTGCCAGCAGCCCGGGGACTAGCGGGAAGGATACGCAGTATTTT

V gene: TRBV27
clone size: -
J gene: TRBJ1-1
D gene: -
CDR3 protein: CASSPLGQMNTEAFF
CDR3 DNA: TGTGCCAGCAGTCCCCTAGGACAGATGAACACTGAAGCTTTCTTT

V gene: TRBV5-5
clone size: -
J gene: TRBJ1-5
D gene: TRBD1
CDR3 protein: CASSLVTGDQPQHF
CDR3 DNA: TGTGCCAGCAGCTTGGTGACAGGGGATCAGCCCCAGCATTTT

V gene: TRBV6-1
clone size: few
J gene: TRBJ2-1
D gene: TRBD1
CDR3 protein: CASSEDRGHEQFF
CDR3 DNA: TGTGCCAGCAGTGAGGACAGGGGACATGAGCAGTTCTTC

V gene: TRBV27
clone size: -
J gene: TRBJ2-7
D gene: TRBD1
CDR3 protein: CASSTRTGGQTYEQYF
CDR3 DNA: TGTGCCAGCAGTACCCGGACAGGGGGCCAGACCTACGAGCAGTACTTC

V gene: TRBV6-5
clone size: -
J gene: TRBJ1-2
D gene: -
CDR3 protein: CASSQVESAYGYTF
CDR3 DNA: TGTGCCAGCAGCCAAGTAGAGTCTGCCTATGGCTACACCTTC

V gene: TRBV7-9
clone size: -
J gene: TRBJ2-1
D gene: TRBD2
CDR3 protein: CASSQRDYDEQFF
CDR3 DNA: TGTGCCAGCAGCCAACGGGACTACGATGAGCAGTTCTTC

V gene: TRBV11-3
clone size: -
J gene: TRBJ2-3
D gene: -
CDR3 protein: CASSLDTSTDTQYF
CDR3 DNA: TGTGCCAGCAGCTTAGACACATCCACAGATACGCAGTATTTT

V gene: TRBV5-4
clone size: once
J gene: TRBJ2-5
D gene: TRBD1
CDR3 protein: CASTPGGGEYTQYF
CDR3 DNA: TGTGCCAGCACCCCAGGGGGCGGCGAGTATACCCAGTACTTC

V gene: TRBV5-1
clone size: -
J gene: TRBJ1-3
D gene: -
CDR3 protein: CASSLAGGESSGNTIYF
CDR3 DNA: TGCGCCAGCAGCTTGGCCGGGGGGGAAAGCTCTGGAAACACCATATATTTT

V gene: TRBV19
clone size: -
J gene: TRBJ1-5
D gene: TRBD1
CDR3 protein: CASRQGSQPQHF
CDR3 DNA: TGTGCCAGTAGACAGGGGAGTCAGCCCCAGCATTTT

V gene: TRBV4-1
clone size: once
J gene: TRBJ1-2
D gene: -
CDR3 protein: CASSPLGRGHSDGYTF
CDR3 DNA: TGCGCCAGCAGCCCCCTGGGGAGGGGACATAGCGATGGCTACACCTTC

V gene: TRBV6-1
clone size: -
J gene: TRBJ2-7
D gene: -
CDR3 protein: CASEERGGVYEQYF
CDR3 DNA: TGTGCCAGTGAAGAAAGGGGGGGTGTTTACGAGCAGTACTTC

V gene: TRBV28
clone size: -
J gene: TRBJ1-5
D gene: TRBD1
CDR3 protein: CASRLLGQPNQPQHF
CDR3 DNA: TGTGCCAGCAGACTGTTGGGACAGCCAAATCAGCCCCAGCATTTT

V gene: TRBV4-1
clone size: -
J gene: TRBJ2-7
D gene: TRBD2
CDR3 protein: CASSTGLAGYYEQYF
CDR3 DNA: TGCGCCAGCAGCACAGGACTAGCGGGATACTACGAGCAGTACTTC

V gene: TRBV28
clone size: -
J gene: TRBJ1-2
D gene: TRBD1
CDR3 protein: CASSGTGIRGYTF
CDR3 DNA: TGTGCCAGCTCCGGGACAGGGATACGTGGCTACACCTTC

V gene: TRBV28
clone size: -
J gene: TRBJ2-1
D gene: TRBD2
CDR3 protein: CASSFIGGSPNEQFF
CDR3 DNA: TGTGCCAGCAGTTTTATAGGCGGGAGTCCCAATGAGCAGTTCTTC

V gene: TRBV5-8
clone size: -
J gene: TRBJ1-5
D gene: -
CDR3 protein: CASSQMGAGGRQPQHF
CDR3 DNA: TGTGCCAGCAGCCAAATGGGGGCCGGAGGTCGTCAGCCCCAGCATTTT

V gene: TRBV10-1
clone size: -
J gene: TRBJ2-7
D gene: -
CDR3 protein: CASSTRGAEQYF
CDR3 DNA: TGCGCCAGCAGTACCAGGGGGGCCGAGCAGTACTTC

V gene: TRBV29-1
clone size: -
J gene: TRBJ2-7
D gene: TRBD1
CDR3 protein: CSVVGDRGLEQYF
CDR3 DNA: TGCAGCGTTGTAGGAGACAGGGGGCTCGAGCAGTACTTC

V gene: TRBV5-1
clone size: -
J gene: TRBJ2-7
D gene: TRBD1
CDR3 protein: CASHLGQGGYEQYF
CDR3 DNA: TGCGCCAGCCATCTGGGACAGGGGGGGTACGAGCAGTACTTC

V gene: TRBV5-4
clone size: -
J gene: TRBJ1-6
D gene: TRBD1
CDR3 protein: CASSSSTGDSPLHF
CDR3 DNA: TGTGCCAGCAGCTCTTCGACAGGGGACTCACCCCTCCACTTT

V gene: TRBV11-3
clone size: -
J gene: TRBJ2-1
D gene: TRBD2
CDR3 protein: CASSRDLAGGLVEQFF
CDR3 DNA: TGTGCCAGCAGCCGTGACCTAGCGGGAGGTTTGGTTGAGCAGTTCTTC

V gene: TRBV2
clone size: -
J gene: TRBJ2-7
D gene: TRBD2
CDR3 protein: CASSVRGLAGVYEQYF
CDR3 DNA: TGTGCCAGCAGTGTTCGAGGACTAGCGGGAGTGTACGAGCAGTACTTC

V gene: TRBV7-8
clone size: -
J gene: TRBJ2-2
D gene: TRBD2
CDR3 protein: CASSLVAGGPPQGRELFF
CDR3 DNA: TGTGCCAGCAGCTTAGTAGCGGGAGGGCCCCCTCAAGGGAGGGAGCTGTTTTTT

V gene: TRBV21-1
clone size: -
J gene: TRBJ2-7
D gene: -
CDR3 protein: CASSKAGTGVNEQYF
CDR3 DNA: TGTGCCAGCAGCAAGGCCGGGACAGGGGTCAACGAGCAGTACTTC

V gene: TRBV2
clone size: -
J gene: TRBJ1-1
D gene: -
CDR3 protein: CASTREQRQAFF
CDR3 DNA: TGTGCCAGCACGAGGGAACAGAGACAAGCTTTCTTT

V gene: TRBV6-1
clone size: -
J gene: TRBJ2-4
D gene: TRBD1
CDR3 protein: CASSAMTGDRAKNIQYF
CDR3 DNA: TGTGCCAGCAGTGCAATGACAGGGGATCGGGCCAAAAACATTCAGTACTTC

V gene: TRBV12-5
clone size: -
J gene: TRBJ2-2
D gene: TRBD2
CDR3 protein: CASGSVAGVGTGELFF
CDR3 DNA: TGTGCTAGTGGCTCCGTAGCGGGAGTCGGCACCGGGGAGCTGTTTTTT

V gene: TRBV6-1
clone size: few
J gene: TRBJ2-1
D gene: TRBD2
CDR3 protein: CASSKAGGPFDEQFF
CDR3 DNA: TGTGCCAGCAGCAAAGCGGGAGGGCCCTTTGATGAGCAGTTCTTC

V gene: TRBV5-6
clone size: -
J gene: TRBJ2-1
D gene: TRBD2
CDR3 protein: CASSKGLAVDEQFF
CDR3 DNA: TGTGCCAGCAGCAAGGGACTAGCTGTCGATGAGCAGTTCTTC

V gene: TRBV9
clone size: -
J gene: TRBJ1-1
D gene: -
CDR3 protein: CASSVVRGTEAFF
CDR3 DNA: TGTGCCAGCAGCGTAGTCAGGGGCACTGAAGCTTTCTTT

V gene: TRBV7-9
clone size: -
J gene: TRBJ2-3
D gene: TRBD2
CDR3 protein: CASSLLSGADTQYF
CDR3 DNA: TGTGCCAGCAGCTTACTTAGCGGGGCGGATACGCAGTATTTT

V gene: TRBV6-1
clone size: once
J gene: TRBJ1-1
D gene: -
CDR3 protein: CASRFREAFF
CDR3 DNA: TGTGCCAGCAGATTCCGTGAAGCTTTCTTT

V gene: TRBV4-1
clone size: once
J gene: TRBJ1-2
D gene: -
CDR3 protein: CASSQIFQGNGYTF
CDR3 DNA: TGCGCCAGCAGCCAGATCTTCCAGGGGAATGGCTACACCTTC

V gene: TRBV18
clone size: -
J gene: TRBJ1-1
D gene: TRBD1
CDR3 protein: CASSPRDRIMNTEAFF
CDR3 DNA: TGTGCCAGCTCACCAAGGGACAGGATAATGAACACTGAAGCTTTCTTT

V gene: TRBV28
clone size: -
J gene: TRBJ2-7
D gene: TRBD2
CDR3 protein: CASSSGTSGTLEQYF
CDR3 DNA: TGTGCCAGCAGTTCGGGGACTAGCGGGACGCTCGAGCAGTACTTC

V gene: TRBV7-8
clone size: -
J gene: TRBJ2-5
D gene: TRBD1
CDR3 protein: CASRARDRGLGETQYF
CDR3 DNA: TGTGCCTCCAGGGCCAGGGACAGGGGGCTTGGAGAGACCCAGTACTTC